A selection of T cell receptor beta chains follows, all from one sample in a study of cytomegalovirus exposure and HLA in healthy donors. Profiled with immunoSEQ multiplex PCR; TCRdb holds only in-frame clones, not every one. Among nearly 110,000 clones listed, 65% to 80% were seen once. Material for sequencing was PBMCs. These receptors were taken from a male donor in good health and CMV-seropositive. CDR3s include the opening cysteine and the closing phenylalanine or tryptophan. Each record gives: CDR3 DNA, CDR3 protein, V gene, J gene, CDR3 length, clone size, D gene. A D gene is named only where the DNA matches it firmly. Expanded clones get a size class; other rows say once, few or many, or leave the size out.

cdr3_nt: TGCGCCAGCAGCCCGCGACTAGCGGGAGGCTACAATGAGCAGTTCTTC; cdr3_aa: CASSPRLAGGYNEQFF; v_call: TRBV4-1; j_call: TRBJ2-1; cdr3_length: 16; clone_size: few; d_call: TRBD2
cdr3_nt: TGTGCCAGCAGCTTACAGACAGGGGGCCTCGCTAACTATGGCTACACCTTC; cdr3_aa: CASSLQTGGLANYGYTF; v_call: TRBV5-6; j_call: TRBJ1-2; cdr3_length: 17; clone_size: few; d_call: TRBD1
cdr3_nt: TGTGCCATCAGAACTAGCGGGAGCTTAGATACGCAGTATTTT; cdr3_aa: CAIRTSGSLDTQYF; v_call: TRBV10-3; j_call: TRBJ2-3; cdr3_length: 14; clone_size: NA; d_call: TRBD2
cdr3_nt: TGTGCCAGCAGAACGGGGTTCGGCGAGCAGTACTTC; cdr3_aa: CASRTGFGEQYF; v_call: TRBV7-2; j_call: TRBJ2-7; cdr3_length: 12; clone_size: NA; d_call: NA
cdr3_nt: TGTGCCTGGAGCGAGGGAAACAGGGGGCGCGAGTACTTC; cdr3_aa: CAWSEGNRGREYF; v_call: TRBV30; j_call: TRBJ2-7; cdr3_length: 13; clone_size: NA; d_call: TRBD1
cdr3_nt: TGTGCCAGCAGTTCGCGGACTAGCGGTATAGATACGCAGTATTTT; cdr3_aa: CASSSRTSGIDTQYF; v_call: TRBV27; j_call: TRBJ2-3; cdr3_length: 15; clone_size: few; d_call: TRBD2
cdr3_nt: TGTGCCAGCAGTCGACAGGGGACAAGCACAGATACGCAGTATTTT; cdr3_aa: CASSRQGTSTDTQYF; v_call: TRBV27; j_call: TRBJ2-3; cdr3_length: 15; clone_size: NA; d_call: TRBD1
cdr3_nt: TGCGCCAGCAGCCAACTGGCCGGCACCCCAAGCGAGCCCCAGCATTTT; cdr3_aa: CASSQLAGTPSEPQHF; v_call: TRBV4-1; j_call: TRBJ1-5; cdr3_length: 16; clone_size: NA; d_call: NA
cdr3_nt: TGCGCCAGCAGCCAAGTTCCGGGGATCTCTGGAAACACCATATATTTT; cdr3_aa: CASSQVPGISGNTIYF; v_call: TRBV4-3; j_call: TRBJ1-3; cdr3_length: 16; clone_size: NA; d_call: NA
cdr3_nt: TGTGCCAGCAGCTTACTAGCGGAGAGCACAGATACGCAGTATTTT; cdr3_aa: CASSLLAESTDTQYF; v_call: TRBV7-3; j_call: TRBJ2-3; cdr3_length: 15; clone_size: NA; d_call: TRBD2
cdr3_nt: TGCGCCAGCAGCCCCCGGGGATTTGGCGAGCAGTACTTC; cdr3_aa: CASSPRGFGEQYF; v_call: TRBV5-1; j_call: TRBJ2-7; cdr3_length: 13; clone_size: few; d_call: NA
cdr3_nt: TGTGCCAGCAGCTTGGGACAGGGAGGCTTGGTCAATTCACCCCTCCACTTT; cdr3_aa: CASSLGQGGLVNSPLHF; v_call: TRBV5-4; j_call: TRBJ1-6; cdr3_length: 17; clone_size: NA; d_call: TRBD1
cdr3_nt: TGTGCCAGCAGCTCCCCATTAAGGGGGCGGAATGAAAAACTGTTTTTT; cdr3_aa: CASSSPLRGRNEKLFF; v_call: TRBV27; j_call: TRBJ1-4; cdr3_length: 16; clone_size: NA; d_call: TRBD1